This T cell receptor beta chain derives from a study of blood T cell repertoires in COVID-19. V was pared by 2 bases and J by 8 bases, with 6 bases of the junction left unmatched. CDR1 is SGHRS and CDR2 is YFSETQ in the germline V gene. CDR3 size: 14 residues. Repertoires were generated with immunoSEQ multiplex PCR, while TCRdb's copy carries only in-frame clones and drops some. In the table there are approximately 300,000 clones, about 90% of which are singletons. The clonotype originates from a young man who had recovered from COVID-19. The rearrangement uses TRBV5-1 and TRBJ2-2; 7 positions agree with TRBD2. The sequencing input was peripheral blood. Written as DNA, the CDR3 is TGCGCCAGCAGCTTCTCACTAGCGTTGGGGGAGCTGTTTTTT. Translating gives CASSFSLALGELFF.